Shown below are 18 T cell receptor beta chains from a single sample sequenced in a study of T cells in Graves' hyperthyroidism and ophthalmopathy. TCR beta CDR3 regions were amplified from RNA. First-round RT-PCR with HTBI primers amplified the TCR CDR3 region. TCRdb reanalysed the multiplex PCR reads using MiXCR and keeps one entry per CDR3 protein. The profile shows about 610,000 distinct CDR3 sequences, around 46% of them singletons. Sequenced input: peripheral blood or thyroid tissue (not recorded which). These receptors all stem from a woman younger than 35 with Graves' hyperthyroidism.

This clonotype was recorded many times. This chain joins TRBV7-9 and TRBJ1-2; 8 nucleotides match TRBD1. CDR3 size: 15 residues. After removal of 6 bases from V and 2 bases from J, the junction contained 8 bases not matched to a gene. The germline gives CDR1 SEHNR, CDR2 FQNEAQ (reference sequence). CDR3 in amino acids: CASSPKGDRNYGYTF. The CDR3 DNA follows: TGTGCCAGCAGTCCGAAGGGGGACAGGAACTATGGCTACACCTTC.

This clonotype showed up many times. The chain employs TRBV5-6 and TRBJ1-1; the D gene is possibly TRBD1 (5 bases). Between the trimmed V and J ends, which lost 3 bases and 5 bases, there was a span of 11 bases. Germline V lookup: CDR1 SGHDT, CDR2 YYEEEE. The CDR3 runs 13 residues. As DNA, the CDR3 is TGTGCCAGCAGCTCCGGGGGGAGGACTGAAGCTTTCTTT. It codes for CASSSGGRTEAFF.

The chain couples TRBV5-1 to TRBJ1-1; no clear D. Germline V gene data show CDR1 as SGHRS and CDR2 as YFSETQ. The CDR3 consists of 12 residues. Trimming took off 6 bases at V and 1 base at J, with 7 bases between the two ends. This chain's CDR3 is CASTTGNTEAFF. The CDR3 DNA sequence: TGCGCCAGCACGACCGGGAACACTGAAGCTTTCTTT.

With regard to this clonotype: Given a much more abundant clone one base away, this may be a read error. V gene TRBV5-1 combines with J gene TRBJ1-4, with 8 bases fitting TRBD1. This CDR3 has 13 residues. Germline V gene data show CDR1 as SGHRS and CDR2 as YFSETQ. The CDR3 bases are TGCGCCAGCAGCTTGACAGGGGGTGAAGAACTGTTTTTT. This codes for CASSLTGGEELFF.

This clonotype was recorded at least ten times. The V call is TRBV27, the J call TRBJ1-2, with D perhaps TRBD1 (6 bases). Germline assignment: CDR1 MNHEY and CDR2 SMNVEV (reference sequence). The CDR3 is 13 amino acids. Trimming took 2 bases from V and 5 from J, leaving 9 bases between them. CDR3 residues: CASSLKGEYGYTF. CDR3 DNA sequence: TGTGCCAGCAGTTTAAAGGGGGAGTATGGCTACACCTTC.

In this sample, this clonotype turned up many times. The V gene is TRBV20-1, the J gene TRBJ1-3, with no clear D. V shed 0 bases and J shed 0 bases, with 12 bases lying between them. This CDR3 has 16 amino acids. The V gene's germline CDR1 is DFQATT and CDR2 SNEGSKA (reference sequence). The CDR3 loop is CSARDLRHLSGNTIYF. The CDR3, as DNA: TGCAGTGCTAGAGATCTACGACACCTCTCTGGAAACACCATATATTTT.

The genes are TRBV30 and TRBJ2-2, with TRBD2 identical over 11 bases. Germline lookup yields CDR1 GTSNPN and CDR2 SVGIG (reference sequence). Trimming at V came to 3 bases and at J to 7 bases, leaving 1 base not matched to a gene. The CDR3 has 13 amino acids. CDR3 coding DNA: TGTGCCTGGAGACTAGCGGGAGTCGGGGAGCTGTTTTTT. As protein: CAWRLAGVGELFF.

There are many counts of this clonotype. This chain uses TRBV20-1 with TRBJ2-5; TRBD2 matches at 9 bases. With 6 bases clipped from V and 5 bases from J, the junction kept 19 bases outside the gene matches. The CDR3 is 17 residues long. The germline CDR1 and CDR2 sequences are DFQATT and SNEGSKA (reference sequence). The CDR3 loop is CSALSIPLAGRWETQYF. CDR3 bases: TGCAGTGCCCTCTCAATCCCTCTAGCGGGAAGGTGGGAGACCCAGTACTTC.

This clonotype appeared a few times. The chain carries TRBV6-5 and TRBJ2-5, with 10 positions matching TRBD1. CDR1 and CDR2 (germline): MNHEY, SVGAGI. With V trimmed by 6 bases and J by 2 bases, 6 bases remained unmatched. The CDR3 covers 15 residues. CDR3 sequence: CASRNTDRGQETQYF. The CDR3 coding sequence is TGTGCCAGCAGAAATACGGACAGGGGGCAAGAGACCCAGTACTTC.

This clonotype showed up just a few times. The chain has TRBV7-6 and TRBJ2-3; D possibly corresponds to TRBD2 (6 bases). The CDR3 contains 17 residues. V lost 1 base and J lost 3, with 17 bases in between. Germline values: CDR1 SGHVS, CDR2 FNYEAQ. The CDR3 sequence is CASSLDLPSGGTDTQYF. Written as DNA, the CDR3 is TGTGCCAGCAGCTTAGATCTCCCGTCCGGGGGTACAGATACGCAGTATTTT.

This clonotype showed up many times. This sequence joins TRBV5-1 and TRBJ1-2; possibly TRBD1 for D (5 bases). CDR1 is SGHRS and CDR2 is YFSETQ in the germline V gene. V was clipped by 4 bases and J by 0 bases, with 10 bases between them. This CDR3 is 14 amino acids long. CDR3 nucleotides: TGCGCCAGCAGCATAGACAGCCCTAACTATGGCTACACCTTC. It is translated as CASSIDSPNYGYTF.

A note on this clonotype: Its ends do not fully match the called genes, so a read error is possible. The J gene is TRBJ1-1, the V gene TRBV7-9; D perhaps matches TRBD1 (6 bases). The CDR3 runs 15 residues. CDR1 and CDR2 from the germline V gene are SEHNR and FQNEAQ (reference sequence). CDR3 sequence reads: CASSLPQGLDTEAFF. The CDR3 bases are TGTGCCAGCAGCCTCCCACAGGGTTTGGACACTGAGGCTTTCTTT.

This sequence joins TRBV20-1 and TRBJ1-1; the D gene is possibly TRBD1 (5 bases). V was clipped by 6 bases and J by 1 base, with 21 bases between them. Germline CDR1 is DFQATT and CDR2 is SNEGSKA (reference sequence). CDR3 size: 16 residues. CDR3 loop: CSALQGGLPENTEAFF. The CDR3 DNA is TGCAGTGCCCTCCAGGGAGGGCTCCCTGAGAACACTGAAGCTTTCTTT.

V is TRBV12-3 or TRBV12-4 and J is TRBJ1-4; TRBD1 might be the D (6 bases). This CDR3 spans 12 amino acids. The germline V and J ends were trimmed by 7 bases and 8 bases, with 11 bases remaining between them. The CDR3 coding sequence is TGTGCCAGCACCATCGGGGGCGAAAAACTGTTTTTT. This gives the protein CASTIGGEKLFF.

The gene calls are TRBV29-1 and TRBJ1-2, with 8 bases aligning to TRBD1. Trimming removed 8 bases from V and 6 bases from J; junction bases left unmatched: 11. The CDR3 runs to 13 residues. Per germline, CDR1 SQVTM and CDR2 ANQGSEA. The CDR3 sequence is CSFDQDRANGYTF. In nucleotides, the CDR3 is TGCAGCTTCGATCAGGACAGGGCAAATGGCTACACCTTC.

This chain links TRBV7-8 with TRBJ2-7; tentative D call: TRBD2 (7 bases). With 2 bases removed from V and 4 bases from J, the gap between germline ends came to 18 bases. Germline assignment: CDR1 SGHVS and CDR2 FQNEAQ. CDR3 size: 16 residues. The CDR3: CASSLWAGEGQYEQYF. CDR3 sequence (DNA): TGTGCCAGCAGCTTATGGGCAGGGGAGGGTCAATACGAGCAGTACTTC.

Turning to this clonotype: A much larger clonotype is one base distant, so this may be a read error. The chain couples TRBV12-3 or TRBV12-4 to TRBJ1-4; 7 bases fit TRBD1. V lost 5 bases and J lost 8; bases outside the gene matches: 11. The CDR3 runs to 15 residues. The CDR3 is CASSPSRGAREKLFF. The CDR3 region has the DNA TGTGCCAGCAGTCCCTCCAGGGGGGCGCGGGAAAAACTGTTTTTT.

This clonotype was counted a few times. CDR3 protein: CASSLAPSVQETQYF. CDR3 DNA sequence: TGTGCCAGCAGCTTAGCGCCTAGCGTCCAAGAGACCCAGTACTTC. This chain connects TRBV7-9 to TRBJ2-5; a weak D match, TRBD2 (6 bases). V dropped 0 bases and J dropped 1 base, with 9 bases sitting between them. The CDR3 runs 15 residues. From germline, CDR1 is SEHNR and CDR2 FQNEAQ (reference sequence).